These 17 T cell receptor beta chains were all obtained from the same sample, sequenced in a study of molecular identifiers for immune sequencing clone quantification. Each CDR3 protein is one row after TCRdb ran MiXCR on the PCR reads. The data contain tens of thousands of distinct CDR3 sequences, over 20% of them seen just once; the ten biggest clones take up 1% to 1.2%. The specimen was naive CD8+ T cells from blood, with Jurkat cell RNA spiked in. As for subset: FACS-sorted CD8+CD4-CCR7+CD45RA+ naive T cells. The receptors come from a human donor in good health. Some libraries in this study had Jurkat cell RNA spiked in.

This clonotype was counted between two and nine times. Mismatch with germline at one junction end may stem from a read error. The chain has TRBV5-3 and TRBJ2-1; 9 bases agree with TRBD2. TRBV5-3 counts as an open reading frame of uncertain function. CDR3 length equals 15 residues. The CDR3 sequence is CASSLSAGGYNEQFF. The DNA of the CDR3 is TGTGCCAGCAGCTTGTCAGCGGGGGGTTACAATGAGCAGTTCTTC.

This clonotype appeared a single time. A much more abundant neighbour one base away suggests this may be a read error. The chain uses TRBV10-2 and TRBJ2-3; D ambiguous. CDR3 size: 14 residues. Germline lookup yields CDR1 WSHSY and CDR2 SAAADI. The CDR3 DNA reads TGCGCCGGCAGTGACGGCCTCTCCCTGAATACGCAGTATTTT. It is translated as CAGSDGLSLNTQYF.

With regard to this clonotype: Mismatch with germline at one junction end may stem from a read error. CDR3 in DNA: TGTGCCACCAGTGATCACAGGGAGGAAGCTCTCTTT. This codes for CATSDHREEALF. The chain recombines TRBV24-1 with TRBJ1-1; the D gene is possibly TRBD1 (6 bases). The length of the CDR3 is 12 residues. Germline loops: CDR1 KGHDR, CDR2 SFDVKD.

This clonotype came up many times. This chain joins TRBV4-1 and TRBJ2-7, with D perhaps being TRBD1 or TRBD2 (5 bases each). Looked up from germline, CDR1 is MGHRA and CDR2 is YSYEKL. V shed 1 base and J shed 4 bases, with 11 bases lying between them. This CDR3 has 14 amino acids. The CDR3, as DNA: TGCGCCAGCAGCCAAGGGCCTGGGGGTTACGAGCAGTACTTC. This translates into CASSQGPGGYEQYF.

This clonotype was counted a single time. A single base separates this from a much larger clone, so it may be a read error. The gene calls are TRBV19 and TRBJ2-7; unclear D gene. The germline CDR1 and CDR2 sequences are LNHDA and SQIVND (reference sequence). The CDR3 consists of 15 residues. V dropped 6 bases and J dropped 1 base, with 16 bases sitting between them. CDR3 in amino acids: CASSPAERASYEQYF. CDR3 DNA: TGTGCCAGTAGCCCCGCCGAAAGGGCTTCCTACGAGCAGTACTTC.

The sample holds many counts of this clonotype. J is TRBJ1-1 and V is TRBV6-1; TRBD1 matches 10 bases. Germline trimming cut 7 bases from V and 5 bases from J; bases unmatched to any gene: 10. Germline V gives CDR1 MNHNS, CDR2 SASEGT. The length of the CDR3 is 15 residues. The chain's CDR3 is CASTQRTGGWTEAFF. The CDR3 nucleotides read TGTGCCAGCACCCAAAGGACAGGGGGATGGACTGAAGCTTTCTTT.

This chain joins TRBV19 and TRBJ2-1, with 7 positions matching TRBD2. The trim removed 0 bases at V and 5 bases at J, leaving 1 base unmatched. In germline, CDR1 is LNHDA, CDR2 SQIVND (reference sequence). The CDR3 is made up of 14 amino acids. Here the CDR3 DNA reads TGTGCCAGTAGTATAGACCTAGCGGACAATGAGCAGTTCTTC. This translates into CASSIDLADNEQFF.

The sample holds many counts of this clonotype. In nucleotides, the CDR3 is TGTGCCAGCAGCTTGGACGGGTACAATGAGCAGTTCTTC. It codes for CASSLDGYNEQFF. The rearrangement uses TRBV5-4 and TRBJ2-1; D gene unclear. Looked up from germline, CDR1 is SGHNT and CDR2 is YYREEE (reference sequence). The CDR3 length is 13 residues. V lost 0 bases and J 4 bases, leaving 5 bases between the germline ends.

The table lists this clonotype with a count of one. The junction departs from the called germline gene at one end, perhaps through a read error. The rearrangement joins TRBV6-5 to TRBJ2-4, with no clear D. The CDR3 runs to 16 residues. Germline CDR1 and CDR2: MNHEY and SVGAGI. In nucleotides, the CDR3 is TGTGCCAGCAGTTACGGGATCAGTCCACCCAAAAACGTTCGGTTCTTC. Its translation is CASSYGISPPKNVRFF.

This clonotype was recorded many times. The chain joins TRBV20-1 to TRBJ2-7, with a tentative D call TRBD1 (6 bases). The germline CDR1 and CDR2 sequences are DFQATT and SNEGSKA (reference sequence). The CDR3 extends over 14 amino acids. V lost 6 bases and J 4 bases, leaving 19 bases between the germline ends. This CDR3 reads CSARNQQGGYEQYF. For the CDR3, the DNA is TGCAGTGCCCGCAATCAACAAGGGGGTTACGAGCAGTACTTC.

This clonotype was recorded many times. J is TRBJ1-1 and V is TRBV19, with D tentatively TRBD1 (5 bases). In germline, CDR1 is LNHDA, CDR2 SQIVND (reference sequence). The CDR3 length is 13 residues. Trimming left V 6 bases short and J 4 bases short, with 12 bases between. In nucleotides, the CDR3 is TGTGCCAGTAGGACCGGGGGAAGCACTGAAGCTTTCTTT. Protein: CASRTGGSTEAFF.

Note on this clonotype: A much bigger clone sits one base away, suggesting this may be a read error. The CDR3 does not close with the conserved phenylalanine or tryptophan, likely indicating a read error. CDR3 coding DNA: TGTGCCAGCAGCTTGGCTGCGGGAGGGACCTACGAGCAGTACCTC. Protein sequence: CASSLAAGGTYEQYL. The J gene is TRBJ2-7, the V gene TRBV5-4; 9 bases are a match to TRBD2. Germline CDR1 is SGHNT and CDR2 is YYREEE (reference sequence). Unmatched junction bases numbered 3, after V lost 0 bases and J lost 2 bases. CDR3 length: 15 residues.

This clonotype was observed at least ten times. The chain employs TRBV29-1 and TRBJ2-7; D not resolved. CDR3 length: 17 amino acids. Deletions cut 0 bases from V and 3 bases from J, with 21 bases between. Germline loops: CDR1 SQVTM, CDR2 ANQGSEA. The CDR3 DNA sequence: TGCAGCGTTGAAGATCCCGGTAGTGCAGGCCCTCTCTACGAGCAGTACTTC. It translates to CSVEDPGSAGPLYEQYF.

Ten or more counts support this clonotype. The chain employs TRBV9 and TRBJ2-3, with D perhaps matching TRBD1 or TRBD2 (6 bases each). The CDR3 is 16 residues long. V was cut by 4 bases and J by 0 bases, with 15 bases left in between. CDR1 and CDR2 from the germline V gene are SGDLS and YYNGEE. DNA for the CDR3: TGTGCCAGCAGCCCCCTTCGGGGGCCCAGCACAGATACGCAGTATTTT. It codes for CASSPLRGPSTDTQYF.

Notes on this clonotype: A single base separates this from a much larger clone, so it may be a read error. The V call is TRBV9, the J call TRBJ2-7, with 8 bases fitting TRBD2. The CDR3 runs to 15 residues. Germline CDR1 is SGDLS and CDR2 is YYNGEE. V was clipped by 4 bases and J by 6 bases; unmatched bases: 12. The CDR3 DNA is TGTGCCAGCAGCCCCAGACTAGCGATCAGCTGCGAGCAGTACTTC. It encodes CASSPRLAISCEQYF.

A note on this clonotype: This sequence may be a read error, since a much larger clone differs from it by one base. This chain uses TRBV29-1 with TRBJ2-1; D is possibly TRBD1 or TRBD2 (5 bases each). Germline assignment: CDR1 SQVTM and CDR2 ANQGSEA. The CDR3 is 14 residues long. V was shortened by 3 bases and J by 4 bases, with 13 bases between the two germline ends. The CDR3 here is CSVDPGQGYNEQFF. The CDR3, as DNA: TGCAGCGTTGATCCGGGGCAGGGATACAATGAGCAGTTCTTC.

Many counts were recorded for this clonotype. CDR3 sequence reads: CASRGATDTQYF. Here the CDR3 DNA reads TGTGCCAGCAGGGGGGCCACAGATACGCAGTATTTT. This chain uses TRBV9 with TRBJ2-3; D possibly corresponds to TRBD1 (6 bases). Germline V gene data show CDR1 as SGDLS and CDR2 as YYNGEE. V gave up 5 bases and J gave up 2 bases, with 6 bases separating them. The CDR3 extends over 12 amino acids.